This entry concerns a single T cell receptor (beta chain). Its specific antigen is unknown. One base away there is no much larger clone; base qualities are not given. The data were taken from a study of beta chain features in type 1 diabetes listed by TCRdb under 2018. Turning to the overall study: Mean age, gender distribution, total cell number and subset yield were not different between patients and healthy donors. A total of some 110 million sorted cells were examined across all samples, and the number of cells per subset was strongly correlated with RNA yield. Naive and central memory subsets were obtained from all 30 or so donors, but regulatory and stem cell-like memory subsets were isolated from only 8 patients and roughly eight healthy donors. In the study, recently diagnosed type 1 diabetes patients and matched healthy donors were compared on the TCRB repertoires of their sorted circulating CD4+ T cell subsets. The full study reports these points: PCR may preferentially amplify shorter templates, but because patient and control samples were amplified and corrected together, any resulting skew would affect both groups equally. Sequencing cDNA rather than genomic DNA could over-represent highly expressing activated cells, although activation and CD3 levels did not differ between groups. Naive, central memory and regulatory TCRB repertoires appeared to be more similar among patients than among healthy donors. Because the HLA sub-analyses included only small numbers of individuals, any influence of HLA type on TCRB rearrangement was left unresolved. At VDJ recombination sites, patients with type 1 diabetes made fewer insertions and deleted more nucleotides, a pattern implying thymic rearrangement abnormalities. In all four CD4+ subsets, TCRB CDR3 length was moderately but significantly shorter in type 1 diabetes patients.

From each donor, a single peripheral blood sample of roughly 0.11 L on average was drawn into heparinised tubes. Naive, central memory, regulatory and stem cell-like memory CD4+ T cells were sorted on a BD FACSAria II using a panel including CD45RO, CCR7, CD25, CD127, CD95 and CD27. Purity was above 95% for every sorted population. Right away, PBMCs were isolated by Lymphoprep density gradient centrifugation and were stained directly, with no culture step. To minimize batch effects, samples were stained and sorted in pairs, one healthy donor with one patient per experiment. The entire amount of isolated RNA was reverse transcribed using the High Capacity cDNA Reverse Transcription Kit, so the sequenced TCRB transcripts were expressed ones. Naive, central memory and regulatory T cell samples underwent deep immunoSEQ sequencing, averaging about 3.57 million total reads per sample. Sorted cells were lysed in RLT buffer, and RNA was extracted using DNase-treated RNeasy Micro or Mini kits according to cell number. To prevent cross-contamination, each cell subset was processed individually, whereas patient and healthy donor samples were processed jointly. The immunoSEQ multiplex PCR was used to amplify TCRB sequences from cDNA, generating 87-bp fragments that spanned the CDR3 region. Amplicons were sequenced on the Illumina HiSeq platform. Per the original workflow: Synthetic template baselines were used to correct PCR bias computationally, reads within Hamming distance 2 were collapsed, and singletons that could not be merged were discarded. Reads were aligned against IMGT so that V, D and J genes, CDR3 length and insertions or deletions at six rearrangement sites could be assigned. Within each subset, clonotype counts were normalized to sorted cell number, after which true diversity and Gini coefficients were computed with the tcR R package. Repertoire sharing was quantified using the overlap coefficient calculated on TCRB nucleotide sequences. Out-of-frame TCRB sequences from naive cells were analyzed as a proxy for the pre-selection repertoire. Here the immuneACCESS table is served through TCRdb, limited to in-frame sequences with V and J called. Missing clones are a known gap in these copies; in checked studies unresolved V genes cover under half, and the rest lacks a known reason. For V, J and clone size, that table is used; D and trimming come from the DNA. This sample is represented by hundreds of thousands of clones; around 15% of them were singletons. Roughly 0.022% of the sample lies in the top ten.

Taken from cysteine to phenylalanine, the CDR3 has 12 residues. Of the read, only the CDR3 DNA is kept; its 36 bases are in frame from base 1. V was cut back by 8 bases and J by 6 bases, leaving a gap of 13 bases between them. The germline V gene (reference sequence) gives CDR1 as SEHNR and CDR2 as FQNEAQ. Material: naive CD4+ T cells from blood. What this sample's cell subset or site label stands for: true naive CD4+ T cells. This TCR derives from a man aged 18-30 years with type 1 diabetes. The V and J segments used are TRBV7-9 and TRBJ1-1; a weak D assignment points to TRBD1 (5 bases agree). The DNA sequence is given as TGTGCCAGCGGAGGTGGGACCTCTGAAGCTTTCTTT. It encodes CASGGGTSEAFF.